Sequencing of this T cell receptor beta chain was carried out in a study of cytomegalovirus exposure and HLA in healthy donors. Vbeta (60) and Jbeta (13) primers were used in the PCR. Generated by immunoSEQ multiplex PCR, the TCRdb table keeps only in-frame clones and is missing some. The sample shows roughly 200,000 clones, 70% to 90% of them seen only once. Germline CDR1 is MDHEN and CDR2 is SYDVKM. CDR3 size: 14 residues. V lost 6 bases, J lost 4 bases, and 12 bases lay in between. J is TRBJ1-4 and V is TRBV28; tentative D call: TRBD1 (6 bases). The sequence came from a woman in her fifties or sixties in good health and CMV-seronegative. Sequencing was carried out using PBMCs. The chain's CDR3 is CASRSGQFNEKLFF. CDR3 DNA sequence: TGTGCCAGCAGGTCGGGACAATTTAATGAAAAACTGTTTTTT.